These 8 T cell receptor beta chains originate from one sample sequenced in a study of blood T cell repertoires in COVID-19. TCRdb's copy holds only in-frame clones and misses some; the assay was immunoSEQ multiplex PCR. The sample has approximately 190,000 clones, 79% seen once; the top ten hold 15% to 20%. Sequencing input: peripheral blood. Receptor source: a man aged 60 to 75 with active or convalescent COVID-19.

V gene TRBV5-4 combines with J gene TRBJ2-7; 7 positions match TRBD2. V lost 4 bases to trimming and J lost 2 bases; unmatched junction nucleotides: 9. The CDR3 sequence is 15 residues long. Germline V CDR1 and CDR2: SGHNT, YYREEE (reference sequence). CDR3 sequence (DNA): TGTGCCAGCAGCCGGGGAGGGGCCCAAACCTACGAGCAGTACTTC. This sequence encodes CASSRGGAQTYEQYF.

The J gene is TRBJ2-5, the V gene TRBV6-2 or TRBV6-3, with 7 bases lining up with TRBD2. The V segment lost 7 bases and the J segment 6 bases; nucleotides outside the gene matches: 14. The CDR3 consists of 15 residues. Germline V gene sequence: CDR1 MNHEY, CDR2 SVGEGT. The CDR3 nucleotides are TGTGCCAGCACCCCTCGAGGGGCGGGAGAGAAGACCCAGTACTTC. Translating it yields CASTPRGAGEKTQYF.

CDR3 residues: CASSRSLSLPNQPQHF. CDR3 in DNA: TGTGCCAGTAGCAGAAGTTTGTCGCTCCCGAATCAGCCCCAGCATTTT. The chain is built from TRBV19 and TRBJ1-5; D call uncertain. This CDR3 spans 16 amino acids. Trimming stripped 6 bases from V and 4 bases from J, with 19 bases between. Germline CDR1 and CDR2: LNHDA and SQIVND (reference sequence).

This chain joins TRBV27 and TRBJ2-3; 11 bases are shared with TRBD2. The V gene end was trimmed by 3 bases and the J gene end by 4 bases; junction bases not matched to a gene: 6. CDR3 size: 16 residues. The germline CDR1 and CDR2 sequences are MNHEY and SMNVEV (reference sequence). The CDR3 loop reads CASSFLAGGRSDTQYF. As DNA, the CDR3 is TGTGCCAGCAGTTTTCTAGCGGGAGGAAGATCAGATACGCAGTATTTT.

The chain employs TRBV10-3 and TRBJ1-1; D might be TRBD1 (6 bases). CDR3 length equals 14 residues. Trimming shortened V by 5 bases and J by 6 bases, and 16 bases separated the two germline ends. Germline CDR1 and CDR2: ENHRY and SYGVKD. CDR3 nucleotide sequence: TGTGCCATCAGTCTACAGGGCGTCAACGCTGAAGCTTTCTTT. This translates into CAISLQGVNAEAFF.

The J gene is TRBJ2-6, the V gene TRBV3-1 (or the pseudogene TRBV3-2); a possible D gene is TRBD1 (5 bases). Germline V lookup: CDR1 LGHDT, CDR2 YNNKEL (reference sequence). Trimming took 4 bases from V and 6 from J, leaving 16 bases between them. The CDR3 length is 16 residues. This CDR3 reads CASSPRLLGAANVLTF. In DNA form, the CDR3 reads TGTGCCAGCAGCCCCCGTTTGTTAGGGGCGGCCAACGTCCTGACTTTC.

The chain links TRBV23-1 to TRBJ1-4; the match to TRBD1 covers 10 bases. TRBV23-1 is flagged as an ORF with uncertain function. The CDR3 is 14 residues long. With 2 bases clipped from V and 6 bases from J, the junction kept 0 bases outside the gene matches. The CDR3 sequence is CASSQGTGDEKLFF. The CDR3, as DNA: TGCGCCAGCAGTCAAGGGACAGGGGATGAAAAACTGTTTTTT.

The rearrangement joins TRBV28 to TRBJ2-7; D perhaps matches TRBD1 (6 bases). The length of the CDR3 is 13 residues. Germline CDR1 MDHEN, CDR2 SYDVKM. The ends were cut back, 7 bases at V and 1 base at J, with 11 bases in the middle. The chain's CDR3 is CASTRTVSYEQYF. The CDR3 DNA is TGTGCCAGCACCAGGACAGTTTCCTACGAGCAGTACTTC.